A single sample gave rise to the 29 T cell receptor beta chains below, sequenced in a study of T cells in Graves' hyperthyroidism and ophthalmopathy. Authors of the study amplified TCR beta CDR3 regions from RNA transcripts. HTBI primers were the set used in a first-round RT-PCR of the TCR CDR3. TCRdb itself ran the multiplex PCR reads through MiXCR, one entry per CDR3 protein. The sample lists some 360,000 distinct CDR3 sequences; approximately 15% were seen once. The source material was blood. The receptors derive from a woman between 55 and 75 years old with Graves' hyperthyroidism.

Ten or more counts support this clonotype. At one end the junction does not follow the germline gene, possibly because of a read error. This chain uses TRBV15 with TRBJ1-5; D might be TRBD1 (5 bases). Germline CDR1 is LNHNV and CDR2 is YYDKDF (reference sequence). This CDR3 comprises 17 residues. The CDR3 reads CATSRDPTVGSNQPQHF. CDR3 bases: TGTGCCACCAGCAGAGACCCGACAGTCGGGAGCAATCAACCCCAGCATTTT.

This clonotype was counted only a few times. The genes are TRBV2 and TRBJ1-4, with TRBD1 as a possible D gene (5 bases). CDR1 is SNHLY and CDR2 is FYNNEI in the germline V gene. V was cut by 2 bases and J by 5 bases, with 12 bases left in between. CDR3 length equals 15 residues. Written as DNA, the CDR3 is TGTGCCAGCAGTGAACGGTCAGGGTTCAATGAAAAACTGTTTTTT. This gives the protein CASSERSGFNEKLFF.

This clonotype was found many times. The V and J genes are TRBV28 and TRBJ2-1; 11 bases are shared with TRBD2. Germline lookup yields CDR1 MDHEN and CDR2 SYDVKM. CDR3 length: 18 amino acids. Germline trimming cut 4 bases from V and 10 bases from J; bases unmatched to any gene: 18. CDR3 in amino acids: CASSSWTSGYLAGGEQFF. The CDR3 nucleotides are TGTGCCAGCAGTTCCTGGACTAGCGGGTACCTAGCGGGTGGGGAGCAGTTCTTC.

The V gene is TRBV30, the J gene TRBJ2-3; no definite D call. Trimming left V 1 base short and J 4 bases short, with 9 bases between. This CDR3 region has 13 residues. Germline assignment: CDR1 GTSNPN and CDR2 SVGIG (reference sequence). CDR3 sequence reads: CAWSDGLADTQYF. CDR3 coding DNA: TGTGCCTGGAGTGACGGGTTGGCAGATACGCAGTATTTT.

This chain uses TRBV20-1 with TRBJ2-5; 9 positions agree with TRBD2. Trimming cost V 3 bases and J 1 base; bases outside gene matches: 12. The CDR3 spans 17 residues. Germline CDR1 reads DFQATT; CDR2 reads SNEGSKA (reference sequence). CDR3 sequence: CSASSPIAGVAQETQYF. The CDR3 DNA sequence: TGCAGTGCTAGTAGTCCAATAGCGGGAGTAGCCCAAGAGACCCAGTACTTC.

This clonotype was observed many times. V gene TRBV5-1 combines with J gene TRBJ1-5; TRBD1 matches at 9 bases. V shed 4 bases and J 6 bases; nucleotides not matched to a gene: 11. Germline-derived CDR1 and CDR2 are SGHRS and YFSETQ. The CDR3 consists of 16 residues. The DNA for the CDR3 is TGCGCCAGCAGCCCAGACGTCGGGACAGGGAGTCAGCCCCAGCATTTT. The encoded protein is CASSPDVGTGSQPQHF.

The chain couples TRBV12-3 or TRBV12-4 to TRBJ2-1; possible D gene TRBD1, 5 bases. CDR3 length: 13 residues. V was shortened by 3 bases and J by 9 bases, with 12 bases between the two germline ends. The CDR3 spells CASSFKLQVEQFF. CDR3 DNA: TGTGCCAGCAGTTTCAAGCTACAGGTTGAGCAGTTCTTC.

In this sample, this clonotype turned up many times. The V call is TRBV2, the J call TRBJ2-7, with D hard to call. V dropped 6 bases and J dropped 6 bases, with 9 bases sitting between them. This CDR3 has 11 amino acids. Germline loops: CDR1 SNHLY, CDR2 FYNNEI. The CDR3 sequence: CASSELVEQYF. The CDR3 bases are TGTGCCAGCAGCGAGTTGGTCGAGCAGTACTTC.

This clonotype was seen a few times. The DNA of the CDR3 is TGTGCCAGCAGCCGGGACAGTCGAATGTCGGAACTGTTTTTT. Its protein product is CASSRDSRMSELFF. V and J are TRBV2 and TRBJ1-4; TRBD1 aligns across 7 bases. Per the germline V gene, CDR1 is SNHLY and CDR2 is FYNNEI. J gave up 12 bases and V 6 bases, and 13 bases lay outside the gene matches. This CDR3 has 14 residues. The full variable domain, rest sourced from reference TRBV2 and TRBJ1-4, is EPEVTQTPSHQVTQMGQEVILRCVPISNHLYFYWYRQILGQKVEFLVSFYNNEISEKSEIFDDQFSVERPDGSNFTLKIRSTKLEDSAMYFCASSRDSRMSELFFGSGTQLSVL.

Of note for this clonotype: With a much larger clone just one base away, this may be a read error. The rearrangement links TRBV5-5 to TRBJ2-1; 8 nucleotides line up with TRBD2. V lost 6 bases to trimming and J lost 6 bases; unmatched junction nucleotides: 8. The CDR3 sequence is 14 residues long. Germline V lookup: CDR1 SGHKS, CDR2 YYEKEE (reference sequence). For the CDR3, the DNA is TGTGCCAGCATCGAACTAGCGGAATCCAATGAGCAGTTCTTC. It encodes CASIELAESNEQFF.

This clonotype turned up a few times. The rearrangement uses TRBV20-1 and TRBJ2-7, with TRBD2 matching 13 bases. This CDR3 has 18 amino acids. V was pared by 3 bases and J by 0 bases, with 11 bases of the junction left unmatched. The germline CDR1 and CDR2 sequences are DFQATT and SNEGSKA (reference sequence). CDR3 in amino acids: CSARAGLAGPPLSYEQYF. The CDR3 DNA reads TGCAGTGCTAGGGCGGGACTAGCGGGACCGCCCCTCTCCTACGAGCAGTACTTC.

The chain couples TRBV7-9 to TRBJ2-5; the match to TRBD2 covers 10 bases. Germline-derived CDR1 and CDR2 are SEHNR and FQNEAQ (reference sequence). The CDR3 has 18 amino acids. The ends lost 5 bases at V and 5 bases at J; junction bases unmatched: 17. The CDR3 loop is CASSPPRRLAGAVETQYF. Written as DNA, the CDR3 is TGTGCCAGCAGCCCTCCCCGGAGGCTAGCGGGAGCTGTCGAGACCCAGTACTTC.

At least ten counts were recorded for this clonotype. This chain connects TRBV7-9 to TRBJ2-7, with unresolved D. This CDR3 comprises 13 residues. The germline V and J ends were trimmed by 0 bases and 5 bases, with 8 bases remaining between them. Looked up from germline, CDR1 is SEHNR and CDR2 is FQNEAQ (reference sequence). CDR3 loop: CASSLARIDEQYF. The CDR3 bases are TGTGCCAGCAGCTTAGCGCGGATAGACGAGCAGTACTTC.

This clonotype has a count of ten or more. The chain recombines TRBV20-1 with TRBJ2-1; 10 nucleotides match TRBD1. There are 15 residues in the CDR3. Trimming cost V 5 bases and J 5 bases; bases outside gene matches: 9. The germline gives CDR1 DFQATT, CDR2 SNEGSKA (reference sequence). In DNA, the CDR3 is TGCAGTGCTCTCCGTGGACAGGGGGGACACAATGAGCAGTTCTTC. It codes for CSALRGQGGHNEQFF.

Remarks on this clonotype: Just one base apart from a much larger clone, this may be a read error. The chain uses TRBV13 and TRBJ1-1; D is ambiguous. CDR3 length equals 13 residues. Germline assignment: CDR1 PRHDT and CDR2 FYEKMQ (reference sequence). The CDR3 spells CASSFRPNTEASF. CDR3 nucleotide sequence: TGTGCCAGCAGCTTTCGGCCGAACACTGAAGCTTCCTTT.

This clonotype was observed at least ten times. This sequence joins TRBV18 and TRBJ2-1; 12 positions match TRBD2. The CDR3 is 18 residues long. The germline CDR1 and CDR2 sequences are KGHSH and LQKENI. The V gene end was trimmed by 6 bases and the J gene end by 2 bases; junction bases not matched to a gene: 11. The CDR3 region is CASSGRLAGAGTYNEQFF. The CDR3 DNA is TGTGCCAGCTCTGGTCGACTAGCGGGAGCGGGGACCTACAATGAGCAGTTCTTC.

The J gene is TRBJ2-3, the V gene TRBV6-2 or TRBV6-3; D remains ambiguous. Looked up from germline, CDR1 is MNHEY and CDR2 is SVGEGT. V was cut by 6 bases and J by 0 bases, with 10 bases left in between. The CDR3 consists of 14 residues. For the CDR3, the DNA is TGTGCCAGCAGCGCGCCCTATAGCACAGATACGCAGTATTTT. It translates to CASSAPYSTDTQYF.

This clonotype was counted ten times or more. The rearrangement uses TRBV7-9 and TRBJ2-1, with TRBD2 matching 9 bases. Trimming removed 6 bases from V and 6 bases from J; junction bases left unmatched: 6. CDR1 and CDR2 (germline): SEHNR, FQNEAQ (reference sequence). CDR3 length equals 14 residues. DNA of the CDR3: TGTGCCAGCAGTGGACTAGCGCTGGGCAATGAGCAGTTCTTC. This encodes CASSGLALGNEQFF. Looking up the rest from reference TRBV7-9 and TRBJ2-1 gives the full variable domain: DTGVSQNPRHKITKRGQNVTFRCDPISEHNRLYWYRQTLGQGPEFLTYFQNEAQLEKSRLLSDRFSAERPKGSFSTLEIQRTEQGDSAMYLCASSGLALGNEQFFGPGTRLTVL.

This clonotype occurred a few times. The chain recombines TRBV15 with TRBJ2-3, with 7 bases aligning to TRBD2. Germline assignment: CDR1 LNHNV and CDR2 YYDKDF (reference sequence). The V and J ends lost 5 bases and 4 bases, in that order; junction bases with no gene match: 9. This CDR3 contains 15 residues. Here the CDR3 DNA reads TGTGCCACCAGCCTTATCTCTAGCGGAGCAGATACGCAGTATTTT. Amino acids: CATSLISSGADTQYF.

Many counts were recorded for this clonotype. The V and J genes are TRBV6-1 and TRBJ2-1; 7 bases agree with TRBD2. The V gene's germline CDR1 is MNHNS and CDR2 SASEGT. The CDR3 covers 14 residues. J was trimmed by 3 bases and V by 7 bases; bases with no gene match: 6. CDR3 protein: CASTASSGYNEQFF. DNA of the CDR3: TGTGCCAGCACTGCTTCTAGCGGCTACAATGAGCAGTTCTTC.

This rearrangement joins TRBV11-2 to TRBJ2-1, with 14 bases that match TRBD2. The V gene end was trimmed by 10 bases and the J gene end by 5 bases; junction bases not matched to a gene: 16. This CDR3 has 18 residues. CDR1 is SGHAT and CDR2 is FQNNGV in the germline V gene. CDR3 in DNA: TGTGCCACAAAAGGGACTGCGGGACTAGCGGGAGTAAACAATGAGCAGTTCTTC. Translated: CATKGTAGLAGVNNEQFF.

This chain links TRBV7-9 with TRBJ2-7; D gene uncertain. The CDR3 runs to 14 residues. Trimming left V 3 bases short and J 2 bases short, with 11 bases between. Germline CDR1 and CDR2: SEHNR and FQNEAQ (reference sequence). CDR3 region: CASSLGISTYEQYF. The DNA of the CDR3 is TGTGCCAGCAGCTTGGGTATCAGTACCTACGAGCAGTACTTC.

The sample holds many counts of this clonotype. The chain joins TRBV10-3 to TRBJ2-2; no clear D. Trimming removed 3 bases at V and 2 bases at J, with 7 bases between. The CDR3 totals 14 residues. Germline lookup yields CDR1 ENHRY and CDR2 SYGVKD. CDR3 amino acids: CAISEGANTGELFF. The CDR3 DNA reads as TGTGCCATCAGTGAAGGTGCCAACACCGGGGAGCTGTTTTTT.

This clonotype has more than one count but fewer than ten. The genes are TRBV30 and TRBJ1-1; D call uncertain. Between the trimmed V and J ends, which lost 1 base and 5 bases, there was a span of 14 bases. Germline assignment: CDR1 GTSNPN and CDR2 SVGIG (reference sequence). The CDR3 contains 14 residues. The CDR3 reads CAWSGVRSGTEAFF. CDR3 in DNA: TGTGCCTGGAGTGGGGTCCGGTCGGGGACTGAAGCTTTCTTT.

At least ten counts were recorded for this clonotype. This chain connects TRBV18 to TRBJ1-1; TRBD1 might be the D (5 bases). The V gene's germline CDR1 is KGHSH and CDR2 LQKENI. Trimming took 6 bases from V and 4 from J, leaving 15 bases between them. This CDR3 has 14 residues. CDR3: CASSPSRAITEAFF. CDR3 nucleotides: TGTGCCAGCTCCCCCTCCAGGGCCATCACTGAAGCTTTCTTT.

The chain recombines TRBV4-1 with TRBJ2-7; 11 bases align to TRBD2. This CDR3 is 14 amino acids long. CDR1 and CDR2 from the germline V gene are MGHRA and YSYEKL. Unmatched junction bases numbered 4, after V lost 4 bases and J lost 5 bases. The CDR3 here is CASSRPGLADEQYF. The CDR3 DNA sequence: TGCGCCAGCAGCCGCCCGGGACTAGCGGACGAGCAGTACTTC.

This clonotype was seen at least ten times. The CDR3 coding sequence is TGTGCCAGCAGGAAGGGGGATTCCTACGAGCAGTACTTC. Translated: CASRKGDSYEQYF. This rearrangement joins TRBV11-2 to TRBJ2-7, with D perhaps TRBD1 (6 bases). The CDR3 length is 13 residues. With 6 bases removed from V and 1 base from J, the gap between germline ends came to 10 bases. The V gene's germline CDR1 is SGHAT and CDR2 FQNNGV.

V and J are TRBV2 and TRBJ2-3; D not resolved. CDR3 length: 13 residues. Germline loops: CDR1 SNHLY, CDR2 FYNNEI. The ends were cut back, 11 bases at V and 1 base at J, with 13 bases in the middle. CDR3: CAPKIGRTDTQYF. CDR3 coding DNA: TGTGCCCCGAAAATAGGGCGCACAGATACGCAGTATTTT.

This clonotype was seen ten or more times. This chain joins TRBV20-1 and TRBJ2-3, with 10 bases identical to TRBD2. The J segment lost 1 base and the V segment lost 0 bases, leaving 13 bases of the junction unmatched. Germline CDR1 reads DFQATT; CDR2 reads SNEGSKA (reference sequence). The CDR3 has 19 amino acids. CDR3 in amino acids: CSARDLRTSGTEGTDTQYF. CDR3 bases: TGCAGTGCTAGAGACCTTCGGACTAGCGGAACCGAGGGCACAGATACGCAGTATTTT.